The 21 T cell receptor beta chains in this list originate from one sample, sequenced in a study of T cell changes during pregnancy in multiple sclerosis. Profiled with immunoSEQ multiplex PCR; TCRdb holds only in-frame clones, not every one. The data hold about 44,000 clones, with roughly 90% observed a single time. The sample here was CD4+ T cells from peripheral blood mononuclear cells, taken before pregnancy. The receptors here all came from a female donor with multiple sclerosis, enrolled in a pregnancy study.

This chain links TRBV19 with TRBJ1-5; 8 nucleotides line up with TRBD1. V shed 5 bases, J shed 0 bases, and the junction held 15 bases outside the gene matches. The CDR3 contains 19 residues. CDR1 and CDR2 from the germline V gene are LNHDA and SQIVND (reference sequence). CDR3 loop: CASSPNRDRIQYSNQPQHF. As DNA, the CDR3 is TGTGCCAGTAGTCCAAACCGGGACAGGATCCAATATAGCAATCAGCCCCAGCATTTT.

The chain recombines TRBV6-1 with TRBJ1-2; 9 positions agree with TRBD1. This CDR3 contains 14 residues. V lost 0 bases and J lost 7; bases outside the gene matches: 3. The germline gives CDR1 MNHNS, CDR2 SASEGT. The CDR3 sequence: CASSEAGTGSGYTF. In DNA form, the CDR3 reads TGTGCCAGCAGTGAAGCCGGGACAGGGTCTGGCTACACCTTC.

The chain links TRBV7-3 to TRBJ2-1; maybe TRBD2 (5 bases). Germline CDR1 reads SGHTA; CDR2 reads FQGTGA. The length of the CDR3 is 13 residues. V lost 5 bases, J lost 8 bases, and 13 bases lay in between. The CDR3 coding sequence is TGTGCCAGCAGCGACCGGACTGCGGATGAGCAGTTCTTC. The encoded protein is CASSDRTADEQFF.

V is TRBV6-1 and J is TRBJ2-5; D is ambiguous. This CDR3 has 12 residues. With 4 bases removed from V and 0 bases from J, the gap between germline ends came to 3 bases. Germline V gene data show CDR1 as MNHNS and CDR2 as SASEGT. The CDR3 sequence is CASSANQETQYF. CDR3 bases: TGTGCCAGCAGTGCCAACCAAGAGACCCAGTACTTC.

The genes are TRBV9 and TRBJ1-1; 7 bases are shared with TRBD1. The CDR3 loop spans 14 amino acids. V was pared by 6 bases and J by 0 bases, with 5 bases of the junction left unmatched. CDR1 and CDR2 (germline): SGDLS, YYNGEE. CDR3 sequence reads: CASTQGILNTEAFF. DNA for the CDR3: TGTGCCAGCACACAGGGGATCCTGAACACTGAAGCTTTCTTT.

V and J are TRBV6-6 and TRBJ2-4; 10 nucleotides line up with TRBD1. J lost 8 bases, V lost 4 bases, and 8 bases had no gene match. Per germline, CDR1 MNHNY and CDR2 SVGAGI (reference sequence). The CDR3 has 15 residues. In nucleotides, the CDR3 is TGTGCCAGCAGTTTCCGGACAGGGGGGGAGTACATTCAGTACTTC. Its protein is CASSFRTGGEYIQYF.

This chain connects TRBV9 to TRBJ2-6, with D perhaps matching TRBD1 (5 bases). Germline loops: CDR1 SGDLS, CDR2 YYNGEE. V was pared by 3 bases and J by 2 bases, with 18 bases between. The CDR3 is made up of 18 amino acids. The CDR3 loop is CASSERSVGRAGANVLTF. CDR3 in DNA: TGTGCCAGCAGCGAAAGGTCGGTAGGCAGGGCTGGGGCCAACGTCCTGACTTTC. Looking up the rest from reference TRBV9 and TRBJ2-6 gives the full variable domain: DSGVTQTPKHLITATGQRVTLRCSPRSGDLSVYWYQQSLDQGLQFLIQYYNGEERAKGNILERFSAQQFPDLHSELNLSSLELGDSALYFCASSERSVGRAGANVLTFGAGSRLTVL.

This sequence joins TRBV28 and TRBJ1-5; possibly TRBD1 for D (6 bases). Germline V gene lookup returns CDR1 MDHEN and CDR2 SYDVKM. V lost 6 bases, J lost 3 bases, and 18 bases lay in between. The CDR3 has 16 amino acids. The CDR3 loop reads CASRRGRGGPNQPQHF. CDR3 nucleotides: TGTGCCAGCAGGAGGGGGAGGGGGGGCCCCAATCAGCCCCAGCATTTT.

The V call is TRBV9, the J call TRBJ2-3, with a weak D call TRBD2 (7 bases). The germline CDR1 and CDR2 sequences are SGDLS and YYNGEE. The CDR3 loop spans 15 amino acids. Deletions cut 0 bases from V and 4 bases from J, with 12 bases between. The chain's CDR3 is CASSVAGGPPDTQYF. CDR3 DNA: TGTGCCAGCAGCGTAGCGGGGGGCCCCCCAGATACGCAGTATTTT.

V is TRBV28 and J is TRBJ1-5, with 9 bases aligning to TRBD1. The germline gives CDR1 MDHEN, CDR2 SYDVKM. Trimming cost V 4 bases and J 0 bases; bases outside gene matches: 25. The CDR3 consists of 23 residues. The CDR3 DNA is TGTGCCAGCAGTTCGCATTGGGACAGGGAAGGTAAAATTGGCTATTATAGCAATCAGCCCCAGCATTTT. It yields the protein CASSSHWDREGKIGYYSNQPQHF.

The V call is TRBV18, the J call TRBJ1-2; tentative D call: TRBD1 (5 bases). The CDR3 is 15 residues long. Germline lookup yields CDR1 KGHSH and CDR2 LQKENI. V dropped 0 bases and J dropped 6 bases, with 14 bases sitting between them. Written as DNA, the CDR3 is TGTGCCAGCTCACCACCCTTTAGACAGAAAAATGGCTACACCTTC. It translates to CASSPPFRQKNGYTF.

The chain employs TRBV11-2 and TRBJ2-7; TRBD1 matches 8 bases. This CDR3 region has 17 residues. Germline-derived CDR1 and CDR2 are SGHAT and FQNNGV. V shed 1 base and J 2 bases; nucleotides not matched to a gene: 10. The CDR3 coding sequence is TGTGCCAGCAGCTTAGGGGATTGGGGACAGGATACCTACGAGCAGTACTTC. Its translation is CASSLGDWGQDTYEQYF.

This clone has just one count. V usage is TRBV19 and J usage is TRBJ1-1, with D unclear. The CDR3 covers 15 residues. V lost 0 bases, J lost 6 bases, and 14 bases lay in between. Germline V lookup: CDR1 LNHDA, CDR2 SQIVND (reference sequence). The CDR3 protein is CASSIDWVIQPEAFF. The CDR3, as DNA: TGTGCCAGTAGTATAGATTGGGTGATACAGCCTGAAGCTTTCTTT.

The chain couples TRBV10-2 to TRBJ2-3, with 9 bases fitting TRBD2. CDR1 is WSHSY and CDR2 is SAAADI in the germline V gene. The J segment lost 5 bases and the V segment lost 5 bases, leaving 8 bases of the junction unmatched. The CDR3 extends over 15 amino acids. As DNA, the CDR3 is TGCGCCAGCAGTCTCGCGGGAGGGCAGCAAGATACGCAGTATTTT. Its translation: CASSLAGGQQDTQYF.

The chain joins TRBV18 to TRBJ2-2; possible D gene TRBD2, 5 bases. There are 18 residues in the CDR3. The germline V gene encodes CDR1 KGHSH and CDR2 LQKENI. The germline V and J ends were trimmed by 3 bases and 0 bases, with 17 bases remaining between them. In DNA, the CDR3 is TGTGCCAGCTCACCTTCCCTTAGGGCGGGTGCGAACACCGGGGAGCTGTTTTTT. Translating it yields CASSPSLRAGANTGELFF.

This rearrangement joins TRBV5-5 to TRBJ1-1; perhaps TRBD1 as D (6 bases). Per germline, CDR1 SGHKS and CDR2 YYEKEE (reference sequence). V was cut by 1 base and J by 7 bases, with 11 bases left in between. The CDR3 covers 13 residues. The CDR3 is CASSLIRGGEAFF. The CDR3 DNA follows: TGTGCCAGCAGCTTGATAAGGGGGGGTGAAGCTTTCTTT.

The CDR3 sequence is CASSSNGLFNSPLHF. In nucleotides, the CDR3 is TGTGCCAGCAGCTCCAATGGGCTCTTCAATTCACCCCTCCACTTT. V and J are TRBV6-5 and TRBJ1-6; no clear D gene. CDR1 is MNHEY, CDR2 SVGAGI, per germline. This CDR3 is built from 15 residues. V was clipped by 6 bases and J by 7 bases, with 16 bases between them.

The rearrangement links TRBV5-1 to TRBJ2-1; 14 nucleotides align to TRBD2. Germline V gene sequence: CDR1 SGHRS, CDR2 YFSETQ. CDR3 length equals 18 residues. The ends lost 3 bases at V and 0 bases at J; junction bases unmatched: 5. CDR3 sequence (DNA): TGCGCCAGCAGCTCCGGGACTAGCGGGAGAAGCTCCTACAATGAGCAGTTCTTC. Translated: CASSSGTSGRSSYNEQFF.

The V gene is TRBV14, the J gene TRBJ2-2; D is possibly TRBD2 (6 bases). CDR1 and CDR2 from the germline V gene are SGHDN and FVKESK. The ends were cut back, 4 bases at V and 4 bases at J, with 19 bases in the middle. This CDR3 region has 17 residues. The CDR3 DNA follows: TGTGCCAGCAGCCTCCGCCAGGGACTGTCGGTCACCGGGGAGCTGTTTTTT. Translation gives CASSLRQGLSVTGELFF.

This clone was detected only once. The genes are TRBV9 and TRBJ2-1; the D is unclear. This CDR3 has 15 amino acids. Germline CDR1 reads SGDLS; CDR2 reads YYNGEE. V was cut by 3 bases and J by 0 bases, with 10 bases left in between. The CDR3 reads CASSALLSSYNEQFF. The CDR3 nucleotides are TGTGCCAGCAGCGCGCTACTGAGCTCCTACAATGAGCAGTTCTTC. Based on the CDR3 plus reference TRBV9 and TRBJ2-1, the full variable domain is DSGVTQTPKHLITATGQRVTLRCSPRSGDLSVYWYQQSLDQGLQFLIQYYNGEERAKGNILERFSAQQFPDLHSELNLSSLELGDSALYFCASSALLSSYNEQFFGPGTRLTVL.

V and J are TRBV19 and TRBJ1-2; D might be TRBD1 (5 bases). The V gene lost 2 bases and the J gene lost 4 bases, with 8 bases spanning the gap. The CDR3 contains 13 residues. Germline values: CDR1 LNHDA, CDR2 SQIVND (reference sequence). The CDR3 coding sequence is TGTGCCAGTAGTATACAGGGATCCTATGGCTACACCTTC. Encoded protein: CASSIQGSYGYTF.